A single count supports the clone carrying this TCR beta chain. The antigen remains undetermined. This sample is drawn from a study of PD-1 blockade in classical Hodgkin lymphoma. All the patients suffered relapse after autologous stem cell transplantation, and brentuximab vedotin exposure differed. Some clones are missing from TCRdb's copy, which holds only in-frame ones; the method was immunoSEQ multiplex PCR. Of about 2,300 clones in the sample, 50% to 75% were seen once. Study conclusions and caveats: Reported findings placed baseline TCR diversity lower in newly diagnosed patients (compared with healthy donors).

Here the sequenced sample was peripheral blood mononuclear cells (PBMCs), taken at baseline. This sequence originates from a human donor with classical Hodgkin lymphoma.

The CDR3 coding sequence is TGTGCCAGCAGCTTTTCCGGGACTAGCGGGCAAGAGACCCAGTACTTC. The encoded protein is CASSFSGTSGQETQYF. The chain carries TRBV7-9 and TRBJ2-5, with 12 bases fitting TRBD2. From germline, CDR1 is SEHNR and CDR2 FQNEAQ (reference sequence). V shed 3 bases and J 2 bases; nucleotides not matched to a gene: 4. The CDR3 is 16 residues long.